These 14 T cell receptor beta chains were all obtained from the same sample, sequenced in a study of shared clonotypes between healthy human individuals. The protocol was immunoSEQ multiplex PCR, while the TCRdb copy is restricted to in-frame clones and leaves out a portion. The profile shows 2 million or so clones, about 95% of them singletons. Sequencing was performed on naive CD4+ T cells sorted from blood. The subset denotes: CD45RA+ positively selected. All receptors derive from a man younger than 35 in good health.

This chain connects TRBV7-9 to TRBJ2-3; 12 nucleotides match TRBD2. Germline V CDR1 and CDR2: SEHNR, FQNEAQ (reference sequence). V lost 5 bases and J lost 2; bases outside the gene matches: 5. This CDR3 spans 16 amino acids. CDR3 amino acids: CASSQGLAGNTDTQYF. CDR3 nucleotide sequence: TGTGCCAGCAGCCAAGGACTAGCGGGGAACACAGATACGCAGTATTTT.

The chain carries TRBV6-5 and TRBJ1-6; tentative D call: TRBD1 (5 bases). V lost 0 bases and J lost 7, with 13 bases in between. Germline CDR1 and CDR2: MNHEY and SVGAGI. This CDR3 has 16 amino acids. CDR3 in amino acids: CASSYSVGAGNSPLHF. CDR3 DNA: TGTGCCAGCAGTTACTCGGTAGGGGCTGGGAATTCACCCCTCCACTTT.

This clone came up a few times. V and J are TRBV6-4 and TRBJ1-5; possible D gene TRBD1, 5 bases. Germline lookup yields CDR1 MRHNA and CDR2 SNTAGT. The length of the CDR3 is 14 residues. V was pared by 6 bases and J by 4 bases, with 13 bases between. In nucleotides, the CDR3 is TGTGCCAGCAGCCCTCGGACAACAAATCAGCCCCAGCATTTT. It encodes CASSPRTTNQPQHF.

This chain uses TRBV28 with TRBJ1-5; D is unclear. CDR1 is MDHEN, CDR2 SYDVKM, per germline. The CDR3 covers 12 residues. Trimming removed 4 bases at V and 6 bases at J, with 7 bases between. This CDR3 is CASSSQSQPQHF. In nucleotides, the CDR3 is TGTGCCAGCAGTTCCCAGTCTCAGCCCCAGCATTTT.

Comments on this clone: The same CDR3 also results from other DNA sequences found in this sample. J is TRBJ2-5 and V is TRBV5-1; D unresolved. The length of the CDR3 is 13 residues. The ends were cut back, 0 bases at V and 4 bases at J, with 7 bases in the middle. Germline V gene sequence: CDR1 SGHRS, CDR2 YFSETQ. CDR3 sequence: CASSLGGSETQYF. Here the CDR3 DNA reads TGCGCCAGCAGCTTGGGTGGGTCAGAGACCCAGTACTTC.

The chain is built from TRBV4-1 and TRBJ2-7; perhaps TRBD1 as D (7 bases). Trimming left V 4 bases short and J 7 bases short, with 14 bases between. The CDR3 has 13 residues. Germline CDR1 MGHRA, CDR2 YSYEKL. The CDR3 reads CASSRSTGREQYF. As DNA, the CDR3 is TGCGCCAGCAGCCGGTCGACAGGGAGGGAGCAGTACTTC.

This clone came up once. The CDR3 sequence is CASSDPTSWGQFF. The CDR3, as DNA: TGCGCCAGCAGCGATCCGACTAGTTGGGGGCAGTTCTTC. The chain employs TRBV10-1 and TRBJ2-1; D is perhaps TRBD2 (6 bases). Trimming stripped 6 bases from V and 12 bases from J, with 18 bases between. This CDR3 contains 13 residues. CDR1 is WNHNN, CDR2 SYGVQD, per germline (reference sequence).

V usage is TRBV5-1 and J usage is TRBJ2-3, with 7 nucleotides matching TRBD1. Looked up from germline, CDR1 is SGHRS and CDR2 is YFSETQ. J was trimmed by 0 bases and V by 6 bases; bases with no gene match: 7. The CDR3 sequence is 15 residues long. This CDR3 is CASTIMTGSTDTQYF. The CDR3 coding sequence is TGCGCCAGCACCATCATGACAGGGAGCACAGATACGCAGTATTTT. Variable domain in full (rest from reference TRBV5-1 and TRBJ2-3): KAGVTQTPRYLIKTRGQQVTLSCSPISGHRSVSWYQQTPGQGLQFLFEYFSETQRNKGNFPGRFSGRQFSNSRSEMNVSTLELGDSALYLCASTIMTGSTDTQYFGPGTRLTVL.

The J gene is TRBJ1-2, the V gene TRBV10-3; unclear D gene. The CDR3 contains 11 residues. CDR1 and CDR2 (germline): ENHRY, SYGVKD. Trimming took 4 bases from V and 7 from J, leaving 7 bases between them. CDR3 protein: CAISATGGYTF. In DNA form, the CDR3 reads TGTGCCATCAGTGCGACGGGTGGCTACACCTTC.

The chain has TRBV2 and TRBJ2-6; D may match TRBD1 or TRBD2 (5 bases each). CDR3 size: 13 residues. Germline CDR1 and CDR2: SNHLY and FYNNEI. Trimming took off 11 bases at V and 1 base at J, with 9 bases between the two ends. For the CDR3, the DNA is TGTGCCGGGGGTGCGTCTGGGGCCAACGTCCTGACTTTC. It is translated as CAGGASGANVLTF. The full variable domain, rest sourced from reference TRBV2 and TRBJ2-6, is EPEVTQTPSHQVTQMGQEVILRCVPISNHLYFYWYRQILGQKVEFLVSFYNNEISEKSEIFDDQFSVERPDGSNFTLKIRSTKLEDSAMYFCAGGASGANVLTFGAGSRLTVL.

The rearrangement links TRBV27 to TRBJ1-6, with TRBD1 matching 8 bases. The CDR3 covers 15 residues. Germline CDR1 is MNHEY and CDR2 is SMNVEV (reference sequence). V lost 5 bases to trimming and J lost 8 bases; unmatched junction nucleotides: 8. The CDR3 protein is CASSPGQAFDSPLHF. The CDR3 nucleotides are TGTGCCAGCAGTCCGGGACAGGCTTTTGATTCACCCCTCCACTTT.

On this clone: One junction end does not reproduce the germline sequence, and a read error may be involved. Here the CDR3 reads CASSLVFGREPYNSPLHF. CDR3 in DNA: TGTGCTAGCAGCTTAGTGTTTGGCAGGGAGCCCTATAATTCACCCCTCCACTTT. This chain uses TRBV7-7 with TRBJ1-6; a possible D gene is TRBD1 (5 bases). Germline V gives CDR1 SSHAT, CDR2 FNYEAQ (reference sequence). The CDR3 length is 18 residues.

V and J are TRBV6-5 and TRBJ2-7; D possibly corresponds to TRBD1 (8 bases). There are 14 residues in the CDR3. Germline CDR1 is MNHEY and CDR2 is SVGAGI. With 10 bases removed from V and 9 bases from J, the gap between germline ends came to 25 bases. CDR3 loop: CATKLRQGTTGQYF. The CDR3 bases are TGTGCCACCAAACTCAGACAGGGGACTACGGGGCAGTACTTC.

The rearrangement links TRBV10-3 to TRBJ2-1; the D is unclear. The ends were cut back, 2 bases at V and 15 bases at J, with 14 bases in the middle. The CDR3 is made up of 12 amino acids. Germline CDR1 and CDR2: ENHRY and SYGVKD. Here the CDR3 reads CAISEDPMGAFF. The CDR3 DNA follows: TGTGCCATCAGTGAGGACCCTATGGGCGCGTTCTTC.